This T cell receptor (beta chain) comes out of a study of blood T cells in healthy people across ages (dated by TCRdb to between 2014 and 2017). Background on the whole study: Template switching captured roughly one uniquely barcoded TCR beta cDNA molecule per two T cells in model experiments. Age-related changes in TCR beta repertoire diversity were measured in the study by deep sequencing normalized with unique cDNA molecular identifiers. Donors were grouped into four age groups: young (average about 15 years), middle-aged (39), aged (about 60) and long-lived (about 89). To avoid experimental bias, donors of different ages were distributed randomly across sequencing lanes. The study analyzed two additional independent replicas of 1 million unique cDNA reads from the same blood draw for two donors, one aged 18 to 29 and one aged 80 or older. Results and caveats for the whole study, not just this receptor: Estimates of total diversity based on one million sequenced T cells were regarded as lower bounds and as underestimates. The percentage of naive T cells measured by flow cytometry correlated strongly with observed TCR beta diversity. The CMV infection status of donors was not known, potentially confounding age-related changes in expanded clonotypes. Compared with the aged group, the long-lived group had more naive CD4+ T cells, fewer expanded clones and increased TCR diversity, a pattern suggesting age selection. As age increased, observed TCR beta diversity per million T cells dropped in a roughly linear way, and a significant reduction was already evident by age about 40. Because profiling used bulk unsorted PBMCs, naive and antigen-experienced compartments could not be compared conclusively.

The donors were roughly 38 Caucasian individuals from Russia, aged roughly 6 to 95 years, who were systemically healthy. Approximately 10 milliliters of peripheral blood were collected from each donor into EDTA-treated Vacutainer tubes. Ficoll-Paque density-gradient centrifugation was used to isolate PBMCs, with at least 7 million per sample. Trizol reagent was used to extract total RNA from PBMCs, with at least 6 micrograms per sample. Naive CD45RAhigh/CD27high T cell percentages were measured by flow cytometry on a PBMC aliquot from every donor. In the case of this clonotype: Its antigen is still unknown. No base qualities exist here, and no much larger clone lies one base off it.

The library was built by means of 5' RACE. TCRdb names Illumina HiSeq 2500 as the instrument used. A second PCR of roughly 6 to 11 cycles was run with a J-beta primer mix and a sample-barcoded 5' primer. A unique molecular identifier was introduced onto each TCR beta cDNA molecule by a template-switch 5' adaptor carrying 12 random nucleotides. Each sample yielded at least 3 million CDR3-containing paired-end reads. All of the RNA was converted into first-strand cDNA using the Mint cDNA synthesis kit, with a TRBC-specific oligonucleotide serving as the primer. Following uracil-DNA glycosylase treatment, a first 18-cycle PCR with universal primers M1SS and BC2_uni_R was performed on all cDNA. In the source study's methods: Normalization of each sample was performed by random selection of 1 million high-quality reads, each carrying a distinct molecular identifier. Reads with shared molecular identifiers were discarded instead of being binned into consensus sequences. MiTCR, with a Q25 quality threshold and the strictest error-elimination algorithm, was used for CDR3 identification, clonotype clustering and error correction. A nonparametric unseen species model using Euler transformation provided a lower-bound estimate of total TCR beta diversity. TCRdb trimmed the raw reads at Q25, called clones with MiXCR and kept productive beta chains. Here each entry gathers all rows of one CDR3 protein and keeps the most common genes and DNA. Clone size and V and J calls follow TCRdb, not the original study. The table for this sample lists roughly 1,300,000 distinct CDR3 sequences; roughly 60% of them were counted only once. The top ten clonotypes cover approximately 7% of the sample.

The TCR originated in a man younger than 35 in good health. The sequencing sample was made of blood.

The CDR3 is CATSDPRGKNTGELFF. The base sequence is TGTGCCACCAGTGATCCCAGGGGGAAGAACACCGGGGAGCTGTTTTTT. The chain was built from TRBV24-1 and TRBJ2-2, with 7 central nucleotides matching TRBD1. Clipping removes 3 bases from V and 1 base from J, with 4 as the unmatched junction base count. The CDR3 spans 16 residues, from the cysteine through the phenylalanine. The CDR3 DNA has 48 bases and is translated from base 1. CDR1 is given as KGHDR and CDR2 as SFDVKD, both from the germline V gene.